This TCR beta chain came from a study of tumor and adjacent non-tumor tissue in lung cancer. Findings of the study overall: TCR diversity was significantly greater in tumor than normal lung tissue. Top 100 clones took a larger repertoire share in normal lung. Tumor TCR diversity, when higher, was linked to shorter survival.

The library came from three nested PCR rounds adapted from ARM-PCR protocols. TCRdb processed the multiplex PCR reads anew with MiXCR; each CDR3 protein has one entry. The table lists around 99,000 distinct CDR3 sequences, 62% of them singletons, with over 15% in the top ten. The template was RNA from unsorted bulk tissue. Distant lung tissue was collected more than 3 cm away from the tumor edge. As to this clonotype: Its antigen remains unknown.

Unmatched junction bases numbered 5, after V lost 2 bases and J lost 0 bases. The germline CDR1 and CDR2 sequences are MDHEN and SYDVKM. This CDR3 has 16 amino acids. This clonotype was sampled from a man between 60 and 75 years old with non-small cell lung cancer. This chain links TRBV28 with TRBJ2-3; 7 nucleotides match TRBD2. The sample was distant non-tumor lung tissue. CDR3 in DNA: TGTGCCAGCAGTTTAGGGGGACTATTCAGCACAGATACGCAGTATTTT. Translation gives CASSLGGLFSTDTQYF.